A selection of T cell receptor beta chains follows, all from one sample in a study of CD8 T cells in Susac syndrome. Via MiXCR, TCRdb re-called the immunoSEQ multiplex PCR reads, giving one row per CDR3 protein. The table has around 170,000 distinct CDR3 sequences, 95% seen once; the top ten hold approximately 0.1%. Sequenced input: CD4+ T cells from PBMCs. The receptors stem from a human donor with Susac syndrome. CDR3s include the opening cysteine and the closing phenylalanine or tryptophan. A D gene is named only where the DNA matches it firmly. The size of a clone is reported for some rows only, either as once, few or many, or as a class for expanded clones.

clone_size | j_call | d_call | v_call | cdr3_nt | cdr3_aa
NA | TRBJ2-5 | NA | TRBV29-1 | TGCAGCGTTCTTCCGGGAGACCAGACCCAGTACTTC | CSVLPGDQTQYF
NA | TRBJ1-1 | NA | TRBV29-1 | TGCAGCGTTGTCGGGGAATTCTACACTGAAGCTTTCTTT | CSVVGEFYTEAFF
NA | TRBJ2-6 | TRBD1 | TRBV6-1 | TGTGCCAGCAGTCGACAGGGGATCTCTGGGGCCAACGTCCTGACTTTC | CASSRQGISGANVLTF
NA | TRBJ1-2 | NA | TRBV5-4 | TGTGCCAGCAGTTCCGATTACTATGGCTACACCTTC | CASSSDYYGYTF
NA | TRBJ1-2 | NA | TRBV4-3 | TGCGCCAGCAGCCAAGATCGGGGCGGATCCTATGGCTACACCTTC | CASSQDRGGSYGYTF
once | TRBJ2-2 | NA | TRBV30 | TGTGCCTGGGGGCAATCCCAGGGCCTCAGCACCGGGGAGCTGTTTTTT | CAWGQSQGLSTGELFF
NA | TRBJ2-5 | NA | TRBV10-3 | TGTGCCATCAGTGGAGACAGGTCACAAGAGACCCAGTACTTC | CAISGDRSQETQYF
NA | TRBJ2-7 | NA | TRBV4-3 | TGCGCCAGCAGCCAAGAGCCTCTCGGCGGGGTTAAACCGTACTTC | CASSQEPLGGVKPYF
NA | TRBJ2-7 | NA | TRBV18 | TGTGCCAGCTCAGCCGGGGCGGGCTACGAGCAGTACTTC | CASSAGAGYEQYF
NA | TRBJ1-5 | TRBD1 | TRBV27 | TGTGCCAGCAGTTACGGACAGGGCAGGGGCAGCAATCAGCCCCAGCATTTT | CASSYGQGRGSNQPQHF
NA | TRBJ1-5 | TRBD1 | TRBV12-3/TRBV12-4 | TGTGCCAGCAGTTCCCCTCGACAGGGTAGCAATCAGCCCCAGCATTTT | CASSSPRQGSNQPQHF
NA | TRBJ2-2 | NA | TRBV30 | TGTGCCTGGAGCGCGTCAAGGGTAAACGGGGAGCTGTTTTTT | CAWSASRVNGELFF
NA | TRBJ2-5 | NA | TRBV20-1 | TGCAGTGCTAGAGTAGCGGCGACCCAGTACTTC | CSARVAATQYF
NA | TRBJ1-2 | NA | TRBV27 | TGTGCCAGCAGTTCCGGACCCTATGGCTACACCTTC | CASSSGPYGYTF
NA | TRBJ2-1 | TRBD1 | TRBV4-2 | TGTGCCAGCAGCCCTTGGACAGGCCACAGCTCCTACAATGAGCAGTTCTTC | CASSPWTGHSSYNEQFF
once | TRBJ2-3 | TRBD2 | TRBV20-1 | TGCAGTGCATCAACAGCGGGGGGACGCACAGATACGCAGTATTTT | CSASTAGGRTDTQYF
NA | TRBJ1-1 | NA | TRBV18 | TGTGCCAGCTCACCACAGCCAGGGGATTATGCTGAAGCTTTCTTT | CASSPQPGDYAEAFF
NA | TRBJ2-1 | NA | TRBV20-1 | TGCAGTGCTAGCCCTGGTACCGGGGCCTACAATGAGCAGTTCTTC | CSASPGTGAYNEQFF
NA | TRBJ2-3 | TRBD1 | TRBV28 | TGTGCCAGCAGTTCCCTCCGACAGGGGGGGGGCACAGATACGCAGTATTTT | CASSSLRQGGGTDTQYF
NA | TRBJ1-6 | TRBD1 | TRBV4-2 | TGTGCCAGCAGCCAAGATCGGGGCTCAGGGACAGGGGTTACTTCACCCCTCCACTTT | CASSQDRGSGTGVTSPLHF
NA | TRBJ1-4 | NA | TRBV5-1 | TGCGCCAGCAGCTTGGCCGACGGAAATGAAAAACTGTTTTTT | CASSLADGNEKLFF
NA | TRBJ2-7 | NA | TRBV20-1 | TGCAGTGCTAGAGCCGCGTCTCTGGGGTTATACGAGCAGTACTTC | CSARAASLGLYEQYF
NA | TRBJ1-1 | NA | TRBV3-1 | TGTGCCAGCAGCCAAGGTCGGCCCATCCATGAAGCTTTCTTT | CASSQGRPIHEAFF